This T cell receptor (beta chain) was sequenced during a study of blood T cell repertoires in COVID-19. Trimming shortened V by 5 bases and J by 6 bases, and 8 bases separated the two germline ends. This CDR3 comprises 12 residues. TCRdb keeps only in-frame clones here, not all; method: immunoSEQ multiplex PCR. The top ten clones hold 6.8% of a sample with 90,000 to 120,000 clones, 88% of them seen once. J is TRBJ1-5 and V is TRBV12-3 or TRBV12-4; weak D call: TRBD1 (6 bases). Sequenced input: peripheral blood. This clonotype was obtained from a man between 45 and 60 years old with active or convalescent COVID-19. The CDR3 nucleotides are TGTGCCAGCAGTACAGGGTTTCAGCCCCAGCATTTT. Translated: CASSTGFQPQHF.